Ten or more counts support the clone carrying this TCR beta chain. CDR1 and CDR2 (germline): MNHNS, SASEGT. Trimming took 7 bases from V and 8 from J, leaving 11 bases between them. CDR3 size: 11 residues. These data belong to a study of blood T cells in healthy people across ages. Researchers collected about 10 milliliters of peripheral blood from every single donor. With a J-beta primer mix and a sample-barcoded 5' primer, a second PCR ran about 6 to 11 cycles. MiXCR was run by TCRdb on the 5' RACE reads, yielding one entry per CDR3 protein. Here the sample spans about 650,000 distinct CDR3 sequences, roughly 30% being singletons.

This sequence was found in an elderly woman in good health. This chain uses TRBV6-1 with TRBJ1-1, with unresolved D. Sequences were obtained from blood. CDR3 in DNA: TGTGCCAGCACCGGACTGGGAGAAGCTTTCTTT. Encoded protein: CASTGLGEAFF.